Presented here are 11 T cell receptor beta chains from one specimen sequenced in a study of cytotoxic CD8 clonotypes in ibrutinib-treated CLL. The protocol was immunoSEQ multiplex PCR, while the TCRdb copy is restricted to in-frame clones and leaves out a portion. This sample has 150,000 or so clones, with 81% found just once. The material was PBMCs, obtained after 12 months of ibrutinib treatment. The receptors derive from a human donor with chronic lymphocytic leukemia.

This chain connects TRBV25-1 to TRBJ1-5; weak D call: TRBD1 (5 bases). In germline, CDR1 is MGHDK, CDR2 SYGVNS. The CDR3 runs to 18 residues. Trimming stripped 3 bases from V and 1 base from J, with 19 bases between. CDR3 sequence: CASSDRVFTELSNQPQHF. The CDR3 nucleotides are TGTGCCAGCAGTGACAGGGTATTCACCGAACTAAGCAATCAGCCCCAGCATTTT.

The V call is TRBV7-2, the J call TRBJ1-1; 10 nucleotides agree with TRBD1. Germline CDR1 and CDR2: SGHTA and FQGNSA. The V segment lost 4 bases and the J segment 3 bases; nucleotides outside the gene matches: 5. The CDR3 loop spans 15 amino acids. The CDR3 is CASSSRQGAYTEAFF. The CDR3 DNA reads as TGTGCCAGCAGCTCGAGACAGGGGGCTTACACTGAAGCTTTCTTT.

V and J are TRBV4-2 and TRBJ2-7; D is perhaps TRBD1 or TRBD2 (6 bases each). The CDR3 covers 15 residues. Germline lookup yields CDR1 LGHNA and CDR2 YNFKEQ. Trimming stripped 5 bases from V and 5 bases from J, with 19 bases between. The CDR3, as DNA: TGTGCCAGCAGCTTGTCCGGGGGCCCGGGCGACGAGCAGTACTTC. Translation gives CASSLSGGPGDEQYF.

This clone was counted many times. The final CDR3 position lacks the conserved phenylalanine or tryptophan, pointing to a likely read error. Because the CDR3's place on the DNA is in doubt, the DNA is left out and the CDR3 is given as listed by TCRdb. This rearrangement joins TRBV7-9 to TRBJ1-2; the D call of TRBD1 is as the table states it, not checked on the DNA. Germline V gene lookup returns CDR1 SEHNR and CDR2 FQNEAQ (reference sequence). The CDR3 totals 13 residues, both ends included. The CDR3 is CASSPGPLDSLSS.

The chain has TRBV2 and TRBJ2-2; D might be TRBD1 (6 bases). The CDR3 has 16 amino acids. The V and J ends lost 6 bases and 1 base respectively, with 15 bases between them. Germline V gene data show CDR1 as SNHLY and CDR2 as FYNNEI. The CDR3 loop is CASRQTGQWNTGELFF. The CDR3 coding sequence is TGTGCCAGCAGGCAAACGGGACAATGGAACACCGGGGAGCTGTTTTTT.

DNA of the CDR3: TGTGCCAGCAGCGTGGGGGTTGTGGGTCCGACAACGCAGTATTTT. Its protein product is CASSVGVVGPTTQYF. The chain uses TRBV6-5 and TRBJ2-3, with D perhaps TRBD1 or TRBD2 (5 bases each). The germline CDR1 and CDR2 sequences are MNHEY and SVGAGI. There are 15 residues in the CDR3. V lost 6 bases to trimming and J lost 9 bases, with 22 bases between them.

This clone came up a few times. The rearrangement joins TRBV6-6 to TRBJ1-2; D remains ambiguous. CDR1 and CDR2 from the germline V gene are MNHNY and SVGAGI (reference sequence). The CDR3 extends over 14 amino acids. The V gene lost 6 bases and the J gene lost 4 bases, with 15 bases spanning the gap. The CDR3, as DNA: TGTGCCAGCAGCCCAACGACGGGTTCCTATGGCTACACCTTC. Amino acid sequence: CASSPTTGSYGYTF.

The J gene is TRBJ1-5, the V gene TRBV7-2; weak D call: TRBD1 (6 bases). Trimming stripped 4 bases from V and 7 bases from J, with 14 bases between. This CDR3 is 14 amino acids long. Germline V gene sequence: CDR1 SGHTA, CDR2 FQGNSA. The CDR3 DNA reads as TGTGCCAGCAGCTCGGACAGCCCAGGGCAGCCCCAGCATTTT. Protein sequence: CASSSDSPGQPQHF.

This clone was detected only once. This chain joins TRBV6-5 and TRBJ2-7, with 8 positions matching TRBD2. The CDR3 has 16 residues. V gave up 0 bases and J gave up 9 bases; unmatched junction bases: 13. Germline CDR1 reads MNHEY; CDR2 reads SVGAGI. The CDR3 DNA sequence: TGTGCCAGCAGTTACTCAAAACCGGGTCTCGGGGGGGTGCAGTACTTC. This encodes CASSYSKPGLGGVQYF.

Comments on this clone: The same CDR3 can be traced to other DNA sequences in this sample. The V gene is TRBV7-3, the J gene TRBJ2-7, with D perhaps TRBD1 (5 bases). There are 14 residues in the CDR3. Germline V lookup: CDR1 SGHTA, CDR2 FQGTGA. Trimming removed 2 bases at V and 8 bases at J, with 16 bases between. CDR3 amino acids: CASSLDEGAPKQYF. CDR3 nucleotides: TGTGCCAGCAGCTTAGATGAAGGGGCCCCCAAGCAGTACTTC.

This rearrangement joins TRBV12-2 to TRBJ2-5. TRBV12-2 is tagged as a pseudogene. The CDR3 contains 14 residues. The CDR3 DNA sequence: TGTGCAAGTCGCTTAAAGGTCTTGCCAGAGACCCAGTACTTC. Translated: CASRLKVLPETQYF.